The rows below give T cell receptor beta chains drawn from one sample of a study of T cell changes during pregnancy in multiple sclerosis. Profiling relied on immunoSEQ multiplex PCR, and the TCRdb table lists in-frame clones only, not all of them. The data contain about 83,000 clones, over 80% of them seen just once; the ten biggest clones take up 3.5%. This specimen consisted of PBMCs, obtained in the first trimester of pregnancy. These receptor sequences come from a female donor in good health, serving as a control in a pregnancy study. Some clones in this sample may be carry-over from other donors' samples. The CDR3 runs from the conserved cysteine through the conserved F or W. Clone sizes are given selectively: once, few, many, or a class where the clone is expanded.

>TRBV27|TRBJ1-2|NA
CASSSILRTGGRYGYTF
>TRBV28|TRBJ2-5|NA
CASSPTVEREDQETQYF
>TRBV2|TRBJ2-3|once
CASGLLAEVNTDTQYF
>TRBV19|TRBJ1-5|NA
CASSMGRGQPQHF
>TRBV7-9|TRBJ2-5|once
CASSLGQGKETQYF
>TRBV28|TRBJ2-2|once
CASSPDRGIFGELFF
>TRBV29-1|TRBJ2-2|NA
CSVEDRETNTGELFF
>TRBV29-1|TRBJ2-7|NA
CSVQGFSYEQYF
>TRBV27|TRBJ2-7|NA
CASREQTGGAIYEQYF
>TRBV28|TRBJ2-3|NA
CASSPGGGTDTQYF
>TRBV6-1|TRBJ2-3|NA
CASSEAAGLADTQYF
>TRBV7-9|TRBJ2-1|NA
CASSSGLAPFNEQFF
>TRBV4-3|TRBJ1-1|NA
CASSQPRQGTGERTEAFF
>TRBV29-1|TRBJ1-4|NA
CSVYGQGNEKLFF
>TRBV6-5|TRBJ1-6|NA
CASRDGRRHSPLHF
>TRBV19|TRBJ2-1|NA
CASTGTSGAYNEQFF
>TRBV13|TRBJ1-4|once
CASSLGGAGEKLFF
>TRBV20-1|TRBJ2-1|NA
CSVVGGYEQFF
>TRBV18|TRBJ2-7|NA
CASSPGANRGGDEQYF
>TRBV7-7|TRBJ2-1|NA
CASSLALGAGLGGNEQFF
>TRBV6-1|TRBJ1-2|NA
CASRPPGTNYGYTF
>TRBV9|TRBJ2-1|NA
CASSGVGGNYNEQFF
>TRBV6-6|TRBJ1-1|NA
CASASDRANTEAFF
>TRBV19|TRBJ1-1|NA
CASSNRQGGTEAFF
>TRBV5-1|TRBJ1-2|NA
CASSQIQGTAYTF
>TRBV5-5|TRBJ2-1|NA
CASSLTGLAGGSEQFF
>TRBV5-4|TRBJ2-1|NA
CASTHSGGLTNEQFF
>TRBV5-6|TRBJ1-1|NA
CASSLAGGRSTEAFF
>TRBV18|TRBJ1-6|few
CASSPQATNSPLHF
>TRBV28|TRBJ2-3|NA
CASSLAGTGRDTQYF
>TRBV5-1|TRBJ2-2|NA
CASSSRLAAGGPPGELFF
>TRBV7-4|TRBJ2-2|NA
CASSRDRPNTGELFF
>TRBV29-1|TRBJ1-2|NA
CSVDPRTGKDGYTF
>TRBV11-2|TRBJ2-4|NA
CASSLEAGAKNIQYF
>TRBV6-5|TRBJ1-1|NA
CASSYSGDSEAFF
>TRBV9|TRBJ1-3|few
CASSVSTQGALGNTIYF
>TRBV4-1|TRBJ2-7|once
CASSLLAGGPYEQYF
>TRBV7-8|TRBJ1-5|NA
CASSLAPVNRRYQPQHF
>TRBV7-8|TRBJ1-1|few
CASSLIGKRDEAFF
>TRBV14|TRBJ2-5|NA
CASSPGRGETQYF
>TRBV6-5|TRBJ2-7|few
CASTRGRVYEQYF
>TRBV4-1|TRBJ1-5|NA
CASSQASNQPQHF
>TRBV7-2|TRBJ1-3|NA
CASSPTTGPTIYF
>TRBV5-5|TRBJ1-1|NA
CASSLSGEAEAFF
>TRBV4-1|TRBJ2-7|NA
CASSGTSPRHGLGYEQYF
>TRBV27|TRBJ2-1|NA
CASNIAGVDYNEQFF
>TRBV7-2|TRBJ2-3|NA
CASSSSGGLGDTQYF
>TRBV5-1|TRBJ2-3|NA
CASSLPGLASSTDTQYF
>TRBV27|TRBJ1-5|NA
CASNPPGQGGISNQPQHF
>TRBV6-1|TRBJ1-2|NA
CASNRDRAGGYTF
>TRBV19|TRBJ1-1|NA
CASSRDGGDTEAFF
>TRBV7-2|TRBJ2-2|NA
CASSSTGLAGERRTGELFF
>TRBV30|TRBJ2-7|NA
CAWSAAGRSEQYF
>TRBV16|TRBJ1-2|NA
CASSHSDLNYGYTF